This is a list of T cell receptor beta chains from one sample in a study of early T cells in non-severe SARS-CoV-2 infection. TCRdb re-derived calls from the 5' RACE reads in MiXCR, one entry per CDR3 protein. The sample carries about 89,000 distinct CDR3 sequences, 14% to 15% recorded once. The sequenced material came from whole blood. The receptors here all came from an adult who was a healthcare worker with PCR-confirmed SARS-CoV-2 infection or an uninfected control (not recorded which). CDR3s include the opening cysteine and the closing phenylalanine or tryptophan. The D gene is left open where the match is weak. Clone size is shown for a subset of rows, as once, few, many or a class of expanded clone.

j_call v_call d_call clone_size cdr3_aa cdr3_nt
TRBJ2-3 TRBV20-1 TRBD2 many CSANQRGVGADTQYF TGCAGTGCTAATCAGCGGGGGGTAGGGGCAGATACGCAGTATTTT
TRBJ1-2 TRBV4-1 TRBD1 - CASSQTGTDGYTF TGCGCCAGCAGCCAAACCGGGACAGATGGCTACACCTTC
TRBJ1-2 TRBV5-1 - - CASSLDGRDYGYTF TGCGCCAGCAGCTTGGATGGCAGAGACTATGGCTACACCTTC
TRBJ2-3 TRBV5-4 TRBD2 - CASSLELAGGDTDTQYF TGTGCCAGCAGCTTGGAGTTAGCGGGGGGAGATACAGATACGCAGTATTTT
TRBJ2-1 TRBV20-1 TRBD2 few CSARSLAVGSYNEQFF TGCAGTGCTAGATCACTAGCGGTCGGCTCCTACAATGAGCAGTTCTTC
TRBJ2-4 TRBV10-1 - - CASSEGVAKNIQYF TGCGCCAGCAGTGAGGGAGTAGCCAAAAACATTCAGTACTTC
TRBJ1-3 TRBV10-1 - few CASSESSGSENTIYF TGCGCCAGCAGTGAGTCGTCGGGTTCTGAAAACACCATATATTTT
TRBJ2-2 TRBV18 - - CASSPPSGRELFF TGTGCCAGCTCACCACCAAGTGGCAGGGAGCTGTTTTTT
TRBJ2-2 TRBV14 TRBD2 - CASSPPGLAGLTGELFF TGTGCCAGCAGCCCCCCAGGACTAGCGGGCCTCACCGGGGAGCTGTTTTTT
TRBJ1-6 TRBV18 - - CASSLGTAYNTPLHF TGTGCCAGCTCCCTCGGGACGGCCTATAATACACCCCTCCACTTT